This T cell receptor beta chain comes out of a study of T cells expressing NK-cell markers. Whole-study context: Seropositivity for HCMV was found in seven of the eight sequenced donors, with one seronegative.

Details on this clonotype: The antigen remains unidentified.

TCRdb re-called the 5' RACE reads; one entry per CDR3 protein, DNA not given. This listing includes 550,000 to 600,000 distinct CDR3 sequences. Study outcomes and limitations: Researchers report these clonotypes also headed the CD3+CD56-NKG2C+ fraction in four donors. Roughly six of the donors carried dominant NKG2C+ clonotypes that took up about 1.0-7.0% of their CD8+ T cells.

The material sequenced was blood T cells: a sorted CD56 or NKG2C T cell subset, CD4+ or CD8+ T cells, or bulk PBMC T cells (not recorded which). The TCR comes from a man between 18 and 29 years old in good health.

The CDR3 here is CASSFQADYEQYF. The V call is TRBV12-3 or TRBV12-4, the J call TRBJ2-7. CDR3 length: 13 amino acids.